A selection of T cell receptor beta chains follows, all from one sample in a study of blood T cell repertoires in COVID-19. Repertoires were generated with immunoSEQ multiplex PCR, while TCRdb's copy carries only in-frame clones and drops some. The sample consists of about 140,000 clones, roughly 85% of them appearing once. Sequenced material: PBMCs or T cells enriched from blood (not recorded which). These receptors came from a woman in her 50s who had recovered from COVID-19. CDR3s include the opening cysteine and the closing phenylalanine or tryptophan.

V gene,J gene,CDR3 protein
TRBV3-1/TRBV3-2,TRBJ2-1,CASSQENLIGGRANNEQFF
TRBV5-5,TRBJ1-3,CASSLQQYSSGNTIYF
TRBV18,TRBJ2-2,CASSPPRGNTGELFF
TRBV7-8,TRBJ2-1,CASSTDRVSEQFF
TRBV4-1,TRBJ2-1,CASSRGPSGYNEQFF
TRBV9,TRBJ1-1,CASSVWQNTEAFF
TRBV7-2,TRBJ2-7,CASSLGPGHLYEQYF
TRBV3-1/TRBV3-2,TRBJ1-6,CASSQDRGSYNSPLHF
TRBV9,TRBJ2-1,CASSFLAGTYNEQFF
TRBV19,TRBJ1-6,CASSPRQGTIEPLHF
TRBV25-1,TRBJ2-7,CASSAGSAGGYEQYF
TRBV9,TRBJ1-1,CASSVDTNTEAFF
TRBV6-1,TRBJ1-1,CASSENWGGTEAFF
TRBV11-2,TRBJ2-5,CASRFDRQETQYF
TRBV11-3,TRBJ2-1,CASSPRSGAYSYNEQFF
TRBV5-4,TRBJ1-1,CASSGSGPAFF
TRBV5-1,TRBJ1-2,CASSDRGLDYGYTF
TRBV10-3,TRBJ1-5,CAISDSREQPQHF
TRBV6-5,TRBJ2-5,CASKDRGNQETQYF
TRBV19,TRBJ1-2,CASSSEQGSYGYTF
TRBV2,TRBJ1-5,CASNQDGADQPQHF
TRBV6-1,TRBJ1-2,CASSEGTRSGANYGYTF
TRBV6-5,TRBJ2-1,CASSSLGLAGVEQFF
TRBV27,TRBJ2-7,CASSLAGGNHEQYF
TRBV5-4,TRBJ2-2,CASSSGTSGVGELFF
TRBV5-1,TRBJ2-1,CASSLDYSYNEQFF
TRBV4-1,TRBJ2-3,CASSQDPSSVASTDTQYF
TRBV29-1,TRBJ1-2,CSVRAGGQGSSGYTF
TRBV7-9,TRBJ1-4,CASSSPPGQIATNEKLFF
TRBV15,TRBJ1-1,CATSTGQFYMNTEAFF
TRBV10-2,TRBJ1-6,CASRSGTVNFKENSPLHF
TRBV28,TRBJ1-1,CASSPPNMNTEAFF
TRBV28,TRBJ2-1,CASSPVLLLAGGRFGEQFF